The 8 T cell receptor beta chains given below trace back to one sample, sequenced in a study of blood T cell repertoires in COVID-19. The data were produced by immunoSEQ multiplex PCR, yet TCRdb's version contains in-frame clones alone and is incomplete. The sample lists 50,000 to 65,000 clones; about 86% were seen once. Sequenced input: peripheral blood. The receptors stem from a man aged 40-49 years with acute or convalescent COVID-19.

This clone was seen only a few times. The chain is built from TRBV28 and TRBJ2-7; 10 positions agree with TRBD1. The CDR3 has 15 residues. With V trimmed by 6 bases and J by 5 bases, 10 bases remained unmatched. The germline CDR1 and CDR2 sequences are MDHEN and SYDVKM. The CDR3 bases are TGTGCCAGCAGACCTTCTGGGACAGGGGAGAACGAGCAGTACTTC. It yields the protein CASRPSGTGENEQYF.

The CDR3 loop reads CSASDGEYGYTF. DNA for the CDR3: TGCAGTGCTAGTGACGGAGAATATGGCTACACCTTC. The chain has TRBV20-1 and TRBJ1-2, with D hard to call. The CDR3 is made up of 12 amino acids. Trimming took off 3 bases at V and 5 bases at J, with 10 bases between the two ends. The germline CDR1 and CDR2 sequences are DFQATT and SNEGSKA (reference sequence).

The rearrangement joins TRBV11-2 to TRBJ1-4; 8 nucleotides line up with TRBD1. The CDR3 sequence is 15 residues long. Germline lookup yields CDR1 SGHAT and CDR2 FQNNGV. After removal of 5 bases from V and 3 bases from J, the junction contained 5 bases not matched to a gene. CDR3 DNA: TGTGCCAGCAGCGCCACAGGGGGAGCTAATGAAAAACTGTTTTTT. It translates to CASSATGGANEKLFF. Together with reference TRBV11-2 and TRBJ1-4, the CDR3 gives the full variable domain: EAGVAQSPRYKIIEKRQSVAFWCNPISGHATLYWYQQILGQGPKLLIQFQNNGVVDDSQLPKDRFSAERLKGVDSTLKIQPAKLEDSAVYLCASSATGGANEKLFFGSGTQLSVL.

The chain joins TRBV21-1 to TRBJ2-7; the table gives TRBD1 as D, unverified against the DNA. TRBV21-1 is designated a pseudogene. CDR3 length: 15 residues. The DNA of the CDR3 is TGTGCCAGCAGCAAAGAGCGGGACAGGGCGTACGAGCAGTACTTC. It encodes CASSKERDRAYEQYF.

J is TRBJ2-3 and V is TRBV19; 8 bases line up with TRBD2. The germline CDR1 and CDR2 sequences are LNHDA and SQIVND (reference sequence). After removal of 0 bases from V and 2 bases from J, the junction contained 7 bases not matched to a gene. This CDR3 has 17 residues. The CDR3 bases are TGTGCCAGTAGTATAGATCTCACTAGCGGTTACACAGATACGCAGTATTTT. Amino acid sequence: CASSIDLTSGYTDTQYF.

This chain links TRBV29-1 with TRBJ1-1, with no clear D. Germline-derived CDR1 and CDR2 are SQVTM and ANQGSEA. The length of the CDR3 is 11 residues. With 3 bases removed from V and 1 base from J, the gap between germline ends came to 3 bases. CDR3 DNA: TGCAGCGTTGAGAGGAACACTGAAGCTTTCTTT. Its protein is CSVERNTEAFF.

The genes are TRBV7-6 and TRBJ2-3; 8 bases map to TRBD2. Germline CDR1 SGHVS, CDR2 FNYEAQ. The CDR3 has 16 residues. V was pared by 0 bases and J by 0 bases, with 2 bases of the junction left unmatched. CDR3 in amino acids: CASSLAGGGSTDTQYF. The CDR3, as DNA: TGTGCCAGCAGCTTAGCCGGGGGGGGGAGCACAGATACGCAGTATTTT.

The CDR3 spells CASSTGFQPQHF. The CDR3 bases are TGTGCCAGTAGTACAGGGTTTCAGCCCCAGCATTTT. This chain uses TRBV19 with TRBJ1-5, with a possible D match to TRBD1 (5 bases). CDR1 LNHDA and CDR2 SQIVND come from the germline V gene (reference sequence). CDR3 length equals 12 residues. The V end was cut by 4 bases, the J end by 6 bases, with 7 bases between.